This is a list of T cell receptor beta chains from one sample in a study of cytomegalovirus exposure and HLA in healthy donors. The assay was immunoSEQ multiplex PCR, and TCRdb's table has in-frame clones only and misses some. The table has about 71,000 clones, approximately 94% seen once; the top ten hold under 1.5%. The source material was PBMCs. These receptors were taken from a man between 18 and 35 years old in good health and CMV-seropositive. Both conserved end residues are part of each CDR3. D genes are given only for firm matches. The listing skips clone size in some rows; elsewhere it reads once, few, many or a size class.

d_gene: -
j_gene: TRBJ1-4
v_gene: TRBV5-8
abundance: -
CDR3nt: TGTGCCAGCAGCTTGGTAGTAGAAAAACTGTTTTTT
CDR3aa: CASSLVVEKLFF

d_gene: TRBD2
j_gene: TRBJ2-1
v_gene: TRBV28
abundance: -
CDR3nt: TGTGCCAGCAGTCTAGGCGGGAGGCAGTACAATGAGCAGTTCTTC
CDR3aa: CASSLGGRQYNEQFF

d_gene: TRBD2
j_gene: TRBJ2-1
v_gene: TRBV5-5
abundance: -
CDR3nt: TGTGCCAGCAGCTGGACGCGGGAGACGTCCTACAATGAGCAGTTCTTC
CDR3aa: CASSWTRETSYNEQFF

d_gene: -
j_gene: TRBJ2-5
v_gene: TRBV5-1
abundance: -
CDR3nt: TGCGCCAGCAGCTCCCCCCCCGAAGAGACCCAGTACTTC
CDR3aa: CASSSPPEETQYF

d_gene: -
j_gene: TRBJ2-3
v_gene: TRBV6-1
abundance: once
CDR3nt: TGTGCCAGCAGTGATGCTCCCCGGGATACGCAGTATTTT
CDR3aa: CASSDAPRDTQYF

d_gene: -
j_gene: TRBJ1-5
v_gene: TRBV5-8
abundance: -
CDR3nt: TGTGCCAGCAGCTTGAAGTTTGGAGAGAGCAGCAATCAGCCCCAGCATTTT
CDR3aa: CASSLKFGESSNQPQHF

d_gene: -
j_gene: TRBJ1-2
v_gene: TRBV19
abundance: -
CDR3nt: TGTGCCAGTAGCCCCGGGGGACCTCAATATGGCTACACCTTC
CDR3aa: CASSPGGPQYGYTF

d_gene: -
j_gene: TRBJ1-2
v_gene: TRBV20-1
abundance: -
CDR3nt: TGCAGTGCTCGGACAGCGAATGGCTACACCTTC
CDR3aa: CSARTANGYTF

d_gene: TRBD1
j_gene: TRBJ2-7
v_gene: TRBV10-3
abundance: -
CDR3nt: TGTGCCATCAGGTGGGGACAGGGTGGGGACGAGCAGTACTTC
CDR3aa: CAIRWGQGGDEQYF

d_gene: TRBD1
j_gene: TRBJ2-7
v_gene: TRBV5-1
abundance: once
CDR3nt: TGCGCCAGCAGTTTTGACAGGGGGCGCGAGCAGTACTTC
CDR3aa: CASSFDRGREQYF

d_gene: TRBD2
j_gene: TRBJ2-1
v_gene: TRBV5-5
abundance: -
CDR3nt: TGTGCCAGCGAGTGGGAGGGCTGGAATGAGCAGTTCTTC
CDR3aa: CASEWEGWNEQFF

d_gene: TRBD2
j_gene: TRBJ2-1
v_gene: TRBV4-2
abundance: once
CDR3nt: TGTGCCAGCAGCCAAGATAGACTAGCGGACACTAATGAGCAGTTCTTC
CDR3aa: CASSQDRLADTNEQFF

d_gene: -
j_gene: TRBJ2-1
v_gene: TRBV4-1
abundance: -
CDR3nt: TGCGCCAGCAGCCAAGATGAAATTATTGGCCCCATAAGTGAGCAGTTCTTC
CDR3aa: CASSQDEIIGPISEQFF

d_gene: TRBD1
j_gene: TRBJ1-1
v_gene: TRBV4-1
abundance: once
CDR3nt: TGCGCCAGCAGCCGAACGTTACTACAGGGGGCGTCGGGAGACACTGAAGCTTTCTTT
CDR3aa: CASSRTLLQGASGDTEAFF

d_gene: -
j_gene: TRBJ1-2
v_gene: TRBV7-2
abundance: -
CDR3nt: TGTGCCAGCAGCTACGGGACAATTTTTGGCTACACCTTC
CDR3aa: CASSYGTIFGYTF

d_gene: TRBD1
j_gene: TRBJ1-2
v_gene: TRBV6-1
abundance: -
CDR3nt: TGTGCCAGCAGTTCAGGGGGCTATGGCTACACCTTC
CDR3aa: CASSSGGYGYTF

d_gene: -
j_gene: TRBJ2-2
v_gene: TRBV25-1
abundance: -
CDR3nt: TGTGCCAGCAGGGACCTACAGGGTCCCGGAACCGGGGAGCTGTTTTTT
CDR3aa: CASRDLQGPGTGELFF

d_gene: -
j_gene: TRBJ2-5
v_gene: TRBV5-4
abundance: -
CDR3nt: TGTGCCAGCAGCGCGACTGGCGGTGGGGAGACCCAGTACTTC
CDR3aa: CASSATGGGETQYF